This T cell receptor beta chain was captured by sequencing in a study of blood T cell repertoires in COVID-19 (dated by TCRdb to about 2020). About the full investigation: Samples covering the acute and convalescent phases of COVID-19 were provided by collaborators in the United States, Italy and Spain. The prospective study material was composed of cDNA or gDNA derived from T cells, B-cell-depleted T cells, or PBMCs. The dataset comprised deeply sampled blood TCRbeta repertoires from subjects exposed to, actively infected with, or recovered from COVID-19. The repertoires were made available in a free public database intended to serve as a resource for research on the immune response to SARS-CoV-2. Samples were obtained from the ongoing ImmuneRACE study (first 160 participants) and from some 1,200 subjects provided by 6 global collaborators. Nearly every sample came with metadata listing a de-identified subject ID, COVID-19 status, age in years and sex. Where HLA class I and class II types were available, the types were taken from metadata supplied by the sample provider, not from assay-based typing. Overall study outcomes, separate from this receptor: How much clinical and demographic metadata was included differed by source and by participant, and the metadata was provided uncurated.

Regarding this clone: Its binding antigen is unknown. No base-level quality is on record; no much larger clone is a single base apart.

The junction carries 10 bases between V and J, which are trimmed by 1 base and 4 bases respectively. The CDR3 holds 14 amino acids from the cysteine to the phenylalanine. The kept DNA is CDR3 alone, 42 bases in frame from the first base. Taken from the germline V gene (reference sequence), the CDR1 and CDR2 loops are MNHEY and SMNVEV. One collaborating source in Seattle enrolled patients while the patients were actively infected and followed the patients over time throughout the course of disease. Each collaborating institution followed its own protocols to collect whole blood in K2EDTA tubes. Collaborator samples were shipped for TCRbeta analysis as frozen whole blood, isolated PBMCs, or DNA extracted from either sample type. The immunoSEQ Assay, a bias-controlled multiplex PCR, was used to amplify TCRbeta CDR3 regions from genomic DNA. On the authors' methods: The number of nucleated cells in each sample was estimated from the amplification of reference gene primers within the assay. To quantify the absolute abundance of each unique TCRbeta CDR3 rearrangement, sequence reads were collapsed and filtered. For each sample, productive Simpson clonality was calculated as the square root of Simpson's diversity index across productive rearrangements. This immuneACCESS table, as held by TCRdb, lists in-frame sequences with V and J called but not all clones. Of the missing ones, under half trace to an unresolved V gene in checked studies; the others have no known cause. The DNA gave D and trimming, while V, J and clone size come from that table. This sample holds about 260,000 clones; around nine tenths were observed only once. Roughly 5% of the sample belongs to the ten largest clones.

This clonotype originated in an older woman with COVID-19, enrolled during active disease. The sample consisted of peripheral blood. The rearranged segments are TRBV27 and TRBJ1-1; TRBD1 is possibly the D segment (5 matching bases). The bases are TGTGCCAGCAGTTTATGGGCGGGGGGCACTGAAGCTTTCTTT. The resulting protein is CASSLWAGGTEAFF.